Listed here is a single TCR beta chain. Assay: immunoSEQ multiplex PCR; the TCRdb copy retains only in-frame clones and omits some. The sample has approximately 9,100 clones; about 91% are singletons. The sample originates from a study of control samples from healthy donors and cancer patients. The CDR3 has 14 amino acids. Germline V CDR1 and CDR2: SEHNR, FQNEAQ (reference sequence). The V end lost 8 bases, the J end lost 0 bases, and 13 bases lay between the germline ends. The TCR originated in a man aged 55 to 70 with colorectal cancer. J is TRBJ2-5 and V is TRBV7-9; no definite D call. The sample comprised PBMCs. CDR3 bases: TGTGCCAGCGGTGGATACTCGTACCAAGAGACCCAGTACTTC. It codes for CASGGYSYQETQYF.